The 3 T cell receptor beta chains presented below share a single source sample, sequenced in a study of response to subunit inactivated influenza vaccine. In TCRdb, the RT-PCR reads were re-called with MiXCR into one record per CDR3 protein. The sample includes 150,000 or so distinct CDR3 sequences, under 13% of them seen just once. The source material was non-naive T cells sorted from PBMCs, sampled 40 to 50 days after vaccination. These receptors were collected from a man in his fifties or sixties who received an inactivated influenza vaccine.

In its sample, this clonotype was seen many times. The chain has TRBV12-3 or TRBV12-4 and TRBJ1-1; D ambiguous. The CDR3 consists of 14 residues. V lost 5 bases to trimming and J lost 0 bases, with 10 bases between them. The CDR3 loop reads CASSRHTVNTEAFF. The CDR3, as DNA: TGTGCCAGCAGTCGCCATACAGTGAACACTGAAGCTTTCTTT.

At least ten counts were recorded for this clonotype. The J gene is TRBJ2-7, the V gene TRBV12-3 or TRBV12-4, with a weak D call TRBD1 (6 bases). V gave up 7 bases and J gave up 7 bases, with 29 bases separating them. The CDR3 contains 17 residues. Here the CDR3 reads CASTVTPQGTRVLEQYF. The CDR3 nucleotides read TGTGCCAGCACCGTAACTCCCCAGGGGACCCGGGTTTTAGAGCAGTACTTC.

This clonotype was recorded a few times. The rearrangement links TRBV7-3 to TRBJ2-2; D not resolved. With 5 bases removed from V and 6 bases from J, the gap between germline ends came to 10 bases. CDR1 and CDR2 from the germline V gene are SGHTA and FQGTGA. The CDR3 consists of 13 residues. The chain's CDR3 is CASSPDRAGELFF. In DNA, the CDR3 is TGTGCCAGCAGCCCCGACCGGGCCGGGGAGCTGTTTTTT. Using reference TRBV7-3 and TRBJ2-2 for the parts outside the CDR3, the full variable domain is GAGVSQTPSNKVTEKGKYVELRCDPISGHTALYWYRQSLGQGPEFLIYFQGTGAADDSGLPNDRFFAVRPEGSVSTLKIQRTERGDSAVYLCASSPDRAGELFFGEGSRLTVL.